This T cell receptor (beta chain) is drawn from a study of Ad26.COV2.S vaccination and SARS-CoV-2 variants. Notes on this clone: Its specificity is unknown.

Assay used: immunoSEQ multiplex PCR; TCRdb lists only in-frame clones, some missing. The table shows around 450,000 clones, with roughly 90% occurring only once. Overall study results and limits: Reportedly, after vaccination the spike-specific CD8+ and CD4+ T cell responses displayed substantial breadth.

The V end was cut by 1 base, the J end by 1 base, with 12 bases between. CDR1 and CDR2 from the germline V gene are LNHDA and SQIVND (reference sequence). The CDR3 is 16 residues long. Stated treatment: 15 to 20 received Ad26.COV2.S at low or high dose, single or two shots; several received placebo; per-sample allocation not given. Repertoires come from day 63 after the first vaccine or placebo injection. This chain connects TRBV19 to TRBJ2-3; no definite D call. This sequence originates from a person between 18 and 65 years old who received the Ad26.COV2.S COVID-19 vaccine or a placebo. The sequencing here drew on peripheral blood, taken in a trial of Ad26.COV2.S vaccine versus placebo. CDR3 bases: TGTGCCAGTAGTATAGTCTTCAGAACAGGCACAGATACGCAGTATTTT. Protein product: CASSIVFRTGTDTQYF.